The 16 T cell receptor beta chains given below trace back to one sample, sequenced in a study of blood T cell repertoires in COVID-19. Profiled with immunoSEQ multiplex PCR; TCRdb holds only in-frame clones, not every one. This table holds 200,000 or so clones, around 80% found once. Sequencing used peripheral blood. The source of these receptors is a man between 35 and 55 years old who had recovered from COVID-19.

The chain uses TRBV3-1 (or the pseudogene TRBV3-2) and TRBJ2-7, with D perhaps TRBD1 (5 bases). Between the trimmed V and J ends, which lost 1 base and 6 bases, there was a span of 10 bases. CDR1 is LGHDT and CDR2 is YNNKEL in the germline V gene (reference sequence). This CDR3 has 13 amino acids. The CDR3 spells CASSQGQLSEQYF. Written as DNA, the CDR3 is TGTGCCAGCAGCCAAGGACAGTTGTCCGAGCAGTACTTC.

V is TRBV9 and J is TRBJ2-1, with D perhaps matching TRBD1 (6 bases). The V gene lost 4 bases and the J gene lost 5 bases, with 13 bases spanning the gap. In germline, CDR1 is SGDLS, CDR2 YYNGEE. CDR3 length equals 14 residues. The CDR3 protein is CASSSTGGNNEQFF. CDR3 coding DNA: TGTGCCAGCAGCTCGACAGGTGGGAACAATGAGCAGTTCTTC.

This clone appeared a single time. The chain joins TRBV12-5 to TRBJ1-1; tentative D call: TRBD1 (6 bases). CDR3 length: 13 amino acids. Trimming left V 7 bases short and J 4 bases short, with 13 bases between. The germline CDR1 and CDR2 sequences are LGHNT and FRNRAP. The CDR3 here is CASAPTGSTEAFF. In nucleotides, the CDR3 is TGTGCTAGTGCACCGACAGGCAGCACTGAAGCTTTCTTT.

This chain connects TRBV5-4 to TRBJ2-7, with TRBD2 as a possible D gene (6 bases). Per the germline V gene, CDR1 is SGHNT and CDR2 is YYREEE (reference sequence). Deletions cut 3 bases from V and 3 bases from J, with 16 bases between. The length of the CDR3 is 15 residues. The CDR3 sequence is CASSSVSGPGYEQYF. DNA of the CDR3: TGTGCCAGCAGCTCCGTTAGCGGCCCCGGCTACGAGCAGTACTTC.

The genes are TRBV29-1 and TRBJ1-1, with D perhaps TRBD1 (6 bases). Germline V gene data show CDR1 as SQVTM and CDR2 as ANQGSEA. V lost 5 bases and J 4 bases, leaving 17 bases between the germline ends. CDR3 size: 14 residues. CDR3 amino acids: CSVRTDRESTEAFF. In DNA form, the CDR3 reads TGCAGCGTTCGGACAGACCGAGAAAGCACTGAAGCTTTCTTT.

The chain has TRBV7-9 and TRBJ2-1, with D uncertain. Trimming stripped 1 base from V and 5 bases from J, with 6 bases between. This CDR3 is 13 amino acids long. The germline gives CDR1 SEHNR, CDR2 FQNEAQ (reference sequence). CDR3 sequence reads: CASSLGSDNEQFF. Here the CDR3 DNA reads TGTGCCAGCAGCTTAGGTTCCGACAATGAGCAGTTCTTC.

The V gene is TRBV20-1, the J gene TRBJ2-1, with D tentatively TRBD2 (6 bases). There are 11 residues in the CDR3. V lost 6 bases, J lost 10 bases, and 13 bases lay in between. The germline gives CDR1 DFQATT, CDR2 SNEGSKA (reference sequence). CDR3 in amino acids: CSAGDSAEQFF. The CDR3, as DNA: TGCAGTGCAGGGGACTCGGCCGAGCAGTTCTTC.

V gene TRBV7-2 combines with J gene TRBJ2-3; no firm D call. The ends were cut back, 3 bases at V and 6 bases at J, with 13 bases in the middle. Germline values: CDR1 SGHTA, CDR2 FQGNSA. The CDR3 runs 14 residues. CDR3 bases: TGTGCCAGCAGCTTTAGTTCGTCTCCGGATACGCAGTATTTT. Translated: CASSFSSSPDTQYF.

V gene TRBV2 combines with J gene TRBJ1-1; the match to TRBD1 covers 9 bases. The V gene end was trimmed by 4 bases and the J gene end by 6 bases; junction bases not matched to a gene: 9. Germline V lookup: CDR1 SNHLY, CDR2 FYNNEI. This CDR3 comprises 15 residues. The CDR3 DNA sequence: TGTGCCAGCAGTGTACTACAGGGGGCATCGGCTGAAGCTTTCTTT. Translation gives CASSVLQGASAEAFF.

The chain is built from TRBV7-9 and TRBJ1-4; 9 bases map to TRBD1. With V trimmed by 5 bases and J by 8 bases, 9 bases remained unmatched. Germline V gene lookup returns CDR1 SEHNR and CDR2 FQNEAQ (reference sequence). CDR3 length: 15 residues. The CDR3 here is CASSPWDREGEKLFF. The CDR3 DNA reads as TGTGCCAGCAGCCCATGGGACAGGGAAGGAGAAAAACTGTTTTTT.

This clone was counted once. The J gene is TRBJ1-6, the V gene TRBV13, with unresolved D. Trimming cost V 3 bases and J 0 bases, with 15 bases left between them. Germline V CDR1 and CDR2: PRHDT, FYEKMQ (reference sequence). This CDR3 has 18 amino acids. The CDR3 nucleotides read TGTGCCAGCAGCTTGCGGCAGCGACTCAGCTCCTATAATTCACCCCTCCACTTT. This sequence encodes CASSLRQRLSSYNSPLHF.

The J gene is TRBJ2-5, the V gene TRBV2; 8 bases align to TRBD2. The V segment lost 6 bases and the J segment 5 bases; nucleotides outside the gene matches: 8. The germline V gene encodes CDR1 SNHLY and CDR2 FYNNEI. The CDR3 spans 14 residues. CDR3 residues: CASRLAGGGETQYF. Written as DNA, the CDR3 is TGTGCCAGCAGGCTAGCGGGCGGAGGGGAGACCCAGTACTTC.

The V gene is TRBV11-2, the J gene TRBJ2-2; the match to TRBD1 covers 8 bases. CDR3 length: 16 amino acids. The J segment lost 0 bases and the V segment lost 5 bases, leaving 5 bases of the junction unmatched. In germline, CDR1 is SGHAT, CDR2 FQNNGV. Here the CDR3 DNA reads TGTGCCAGCAGCCTCCGGGACAGGTCGAACACCGGGGAGCTGTTTTTT. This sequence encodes CASSLRDRSNTGELFF.

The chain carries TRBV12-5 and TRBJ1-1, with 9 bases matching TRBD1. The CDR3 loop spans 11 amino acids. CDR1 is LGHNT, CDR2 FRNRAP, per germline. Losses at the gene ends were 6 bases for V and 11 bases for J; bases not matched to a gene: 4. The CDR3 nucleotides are TGTGCTAGTGGCGGACAGGGGTTCGCTTTCTTT. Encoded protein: CASGGQGFAFF.

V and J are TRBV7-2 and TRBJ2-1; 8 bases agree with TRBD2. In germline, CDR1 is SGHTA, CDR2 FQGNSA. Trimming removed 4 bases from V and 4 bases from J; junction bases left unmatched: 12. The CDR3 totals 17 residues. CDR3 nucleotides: TGTGCCAGCAGCTATTCAGGTCGCGGGGGGATATACAATGAGCAGTTCTTC. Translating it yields CASSYSGRGGIYNEQFF.

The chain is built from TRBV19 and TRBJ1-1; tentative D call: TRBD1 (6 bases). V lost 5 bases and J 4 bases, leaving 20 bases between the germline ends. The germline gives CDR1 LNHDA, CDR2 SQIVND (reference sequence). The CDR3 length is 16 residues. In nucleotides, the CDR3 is TGTGCCAGTAGTCGTTCGGCCGGCAGGGGAGCCACTGAAGCTTTCTTT. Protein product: CASSRSAGRGATEAFF.